Listed below are T cell receptor beta chains from one sample, sequenced in a study of shared clonotypes between healthy human individuals. Only in-frame clones appear in the TCRdb table, and some are missing; sequencing was by immunoSEQ multiplex PCR. The profile covers some 2,500,000 clones, with around 90% appearing a single time and 0.37% taken by the ten largest. The sequencing input was naive CD4+ T cells from PBMCs. These receptors were collected from a man aged 18 to 29 in good health. Some clones in this sample may be carry-over from other donors' samples. The CDR3 runs from the conserved cysteine through the conserved F or W. The D gene is left open where the match is weak. Clone size appears in some rows only: once, few, many, or a class for an expanded clone.

v_gene: TRBV5-1; j_gene: TRBJ1-1; d_gene: TRBD1; abundance: .; CDR3aa: CASSSTGAQTEAFF
v_gene: TRBV6-1; j_gene: TRBJ1-1; d_gene: TRBD1; abundance: .; CDR3aa: CASKADRDTEAFF
v_gene: TRBV29-1; j_gene: TRBJ1-2; d_gene: .; abundance: .; CDR3aa: CSARVGANYGYTF
v_gene: TRBV19; j_gene: TRBJ1-2; d_gene: .; abundance: .; CDR3aa: CASSGDYYGYTF
v_gene: TRBV7-8; j_gene: TRBJ1-3; d_gene: .; abundance: .; CDR3aa: CASSQVTGSLGNTIYF
v_gene: TRBV6-1; j_gene: TRBJ2-3; d_gene: TRBD2; abundance: .; CDR3aa: CASSQTSGTDTQYF
v_gene: TRBV5-1; j_gene: TRBJ2-5; d_gene: TRBD1; abundance: .; CDR3aa: CASSEWDRGQETQYF
v_gene: TRBV5-1; j_gene: TRBJ1-4; d_gene: .; abundance: once; CDR3aa: CASSSAQGSNEKLFF
v_gene: TRBV5-8; j_gene: TRBJ2-7; d_gene: TRBD2; abundance: .; CDR3aa: CASSPRGGAYEQYF
v_gene: TRBV6-5; j_gene: TRBJ2-3; d_gene: .; abundance: .; CDR3aa: CASSYSVGGTDTQYF
v_gene: TRBV14; j_gene: TRBJ1-1; d_gene: .; abundance: .; CDR3aa: CASSHEWGQNTEAFF
v_gene: TRBV28; j_gene: TRBJ1-1; d_gene: .; abundance: .; CDR3aa: CASSTDYTEAFF
v_gene: TRBV7-2; j_gene: TRBJ2-7; d_gene: .; abundance: .; CDR3aa: CASSFSGTLTYEQYF
v_gene: TRBV18; j_gene: TRBJ1-2; d_gene: TRBD1; abundance: .; CDR3aa: CASSPTTGGSDYGYTF
v_gene: TRBV7-3; j_gene: TRBJ1-1; d_gene: .; abundance: .; CDR3aa: CASSSLRGTEAFF
v_gene: TRBV11-1; j_gene: TRBJ1-2; d_gene: .; abundance: .; CDR3aa: CASSPQDSGIRNYGYTF
v_gene: TRBV6-5; j_gene: TRBJ1-5; d_gene: .; abundance: .; CDR3aa: CASSYSGGGQPQHF
v_gene: TRBV2; j_gene: TRBJ2-2; d_gene: .; abundance: .; CDR3aa: CASSRNTGELFF
v_gene: TRBV19; j_gene: TRBJ1-2; d_gene: .; abundance: .; CDR3aa: CASSAPGSPYGYTF
v_gene: TRBV28; j_gene: TRBJ2-5; d_gene: TRBD1; abundance: .; CDR3aa: CASSRRTGSKRETQYF
v_gene: TRBV6-6; j_gene: TRBJ2-3; d_gene: .; abundance: .; CDR3aa: CASSQRLVATDTQYF
v_gene: TRBV4-2; j_gene: TRBJ2-2; d_gene: .; abundance: .; CDR3aa: CASSQDGGFINTGELFF
v_gene: TRBV2; j_gene: TRBJ2-1; d_gene: TRBD1; abundance: .; CDR3aa: CASSGQGARYEQFF
v_gene: TRBV9; j_gene: TRBJ1-5; d_gene: .; abundance: .; CDR3aa: CASSPSVQSNQPQHF
v_gene: TRBV19; j_gene: TRBJ2-1; d_gene: .; abundance: .; CDR3aa: CASLIYEQFF
v_gene: TRBV4-1; j_gene: TRBJ2-7; d_gene: TRBD1; abundance: .; CDR3aa: CASSQERTGATYEQYF
v_gene: TRBV10-1; j_gene: TRBJ2-7; d_gene: TRBD1; abundance: .; CDR3aa: CASSNGQGGPDEQYF
v_gene: TRBV2; j_gene: TRBJ2-7; d_gene: .; abundance: once; CDR3aa: CASSERVIGWVQYF
v_gene: TRBV6-5; j_gene: TRBJ1-6; d_gene: .; abundance: once; CDR3aa: CASSYRGHLSPLHF
v_gene: TRBV2; j_gene: TRBJ2-3; d_gene: .; abundance: .; CDR3aa: CATRGTFLKADTQYF
v_gene: TRBV9; j_gene: TRBJ2-5; d_gene: .; abundance: .; CDR3aa: CASSATRGARETQYF
v_gene: TRBV30; j_gene: TRBJ1-1; d_gene: .; abundance: .; CDR3aa: CAWSSLGSGTALF
v_gene: TRBV6-6; j_gene: TRBJ1-2; d_gene: TRBD1; abundance: .; CDR3aa: CASSSRGQGGYGYTF